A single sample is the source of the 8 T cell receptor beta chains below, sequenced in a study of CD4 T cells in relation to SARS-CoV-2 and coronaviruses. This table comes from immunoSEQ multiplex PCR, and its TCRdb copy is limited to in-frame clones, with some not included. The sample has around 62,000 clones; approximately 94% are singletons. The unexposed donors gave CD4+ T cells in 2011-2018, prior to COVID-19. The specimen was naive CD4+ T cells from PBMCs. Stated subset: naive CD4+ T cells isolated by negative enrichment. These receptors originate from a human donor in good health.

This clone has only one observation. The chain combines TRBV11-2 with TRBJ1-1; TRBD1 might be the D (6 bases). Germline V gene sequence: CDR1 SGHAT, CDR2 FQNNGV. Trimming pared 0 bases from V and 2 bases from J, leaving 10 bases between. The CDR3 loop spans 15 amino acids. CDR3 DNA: TGTGCCAGCAGCTTAGATACAGGGCCCAACACTGAAGCTTTCTTT. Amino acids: CASSLDTGPNTEAFF.

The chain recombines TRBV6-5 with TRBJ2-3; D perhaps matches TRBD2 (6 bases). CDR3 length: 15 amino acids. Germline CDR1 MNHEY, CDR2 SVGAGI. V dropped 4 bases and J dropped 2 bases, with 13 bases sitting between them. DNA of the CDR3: TGTGCCAGCAGTTCCCGGGACTCCCCCACAGATACGCAGTATTTT. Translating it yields CASSSRDSPTDTQYF.

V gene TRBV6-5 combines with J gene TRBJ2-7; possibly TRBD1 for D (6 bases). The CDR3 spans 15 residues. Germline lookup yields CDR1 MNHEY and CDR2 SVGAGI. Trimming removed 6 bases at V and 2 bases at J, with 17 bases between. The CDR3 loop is CASSRDRRLTYEQYF. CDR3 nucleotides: TGTGCCAGCAGCCGCGACAGGCGATTAACCTACGAGCAGTACTTC.

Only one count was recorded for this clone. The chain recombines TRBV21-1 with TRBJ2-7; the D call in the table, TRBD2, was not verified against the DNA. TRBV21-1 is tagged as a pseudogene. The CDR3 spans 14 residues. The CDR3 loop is CASSTRRSSYEQYF. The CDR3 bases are TGTGCCAGCAGCACTCGGAGGAGCTCCTACGAGCAGTACTTC.

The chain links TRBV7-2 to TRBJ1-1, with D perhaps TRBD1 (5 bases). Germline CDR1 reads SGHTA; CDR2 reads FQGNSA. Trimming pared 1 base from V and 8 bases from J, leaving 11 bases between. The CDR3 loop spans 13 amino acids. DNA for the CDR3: TGTGCCAGCAGCTTAGGGGGGAGCCGGGAAGCTTTCTTT. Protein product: CASSLGGSREAFF.

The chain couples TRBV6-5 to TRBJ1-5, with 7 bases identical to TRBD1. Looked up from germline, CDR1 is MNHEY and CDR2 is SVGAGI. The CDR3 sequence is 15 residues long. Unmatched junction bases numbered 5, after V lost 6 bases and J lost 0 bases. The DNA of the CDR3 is TGTGCCAGCAGCCCCGACAGGGATAGCAATCAGCCCCAGCATTTT. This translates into CASSPDRDSNQPQHF.

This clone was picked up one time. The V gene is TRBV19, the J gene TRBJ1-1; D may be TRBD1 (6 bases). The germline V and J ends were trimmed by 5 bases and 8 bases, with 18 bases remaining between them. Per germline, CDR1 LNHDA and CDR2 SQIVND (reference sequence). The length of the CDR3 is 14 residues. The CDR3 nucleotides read TGTGCCAGTAGTGTGTCCGCGGGACACCCCGAAGCTTTCTTT. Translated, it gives CASSVSAGHPEAFF.

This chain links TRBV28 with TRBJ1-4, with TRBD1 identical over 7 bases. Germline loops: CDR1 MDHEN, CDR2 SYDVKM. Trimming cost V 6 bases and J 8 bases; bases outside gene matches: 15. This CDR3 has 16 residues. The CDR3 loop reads CASRGGSTFRMEKLFF. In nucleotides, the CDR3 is TGTGCCAGCAGAGGGGGCAGTACATTCAGAATGGAAAAACTGTTTTTT.